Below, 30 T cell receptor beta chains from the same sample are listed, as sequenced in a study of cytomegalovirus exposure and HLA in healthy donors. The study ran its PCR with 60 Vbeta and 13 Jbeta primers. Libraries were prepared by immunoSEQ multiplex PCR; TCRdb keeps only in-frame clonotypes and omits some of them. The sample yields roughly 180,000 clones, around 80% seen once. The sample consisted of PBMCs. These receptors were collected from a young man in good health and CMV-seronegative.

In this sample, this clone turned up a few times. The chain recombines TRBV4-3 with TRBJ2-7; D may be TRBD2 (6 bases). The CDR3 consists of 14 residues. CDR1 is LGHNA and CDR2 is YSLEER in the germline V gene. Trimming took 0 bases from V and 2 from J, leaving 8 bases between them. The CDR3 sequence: CASSQEEGPYEQYF. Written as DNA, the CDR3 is TGCGCCAGCAGCCAAGAGGAGGGCCCCTACGAGCAGTACTTC.

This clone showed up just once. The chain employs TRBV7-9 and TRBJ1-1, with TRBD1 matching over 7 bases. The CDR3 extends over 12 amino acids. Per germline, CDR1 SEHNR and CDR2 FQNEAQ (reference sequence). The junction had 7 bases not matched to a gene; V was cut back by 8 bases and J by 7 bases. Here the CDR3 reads CASRSGGGEAFF. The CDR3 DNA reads TGTGCCAGCCGTTCAGGGGGAGGTGAAGCTTTCTTT.

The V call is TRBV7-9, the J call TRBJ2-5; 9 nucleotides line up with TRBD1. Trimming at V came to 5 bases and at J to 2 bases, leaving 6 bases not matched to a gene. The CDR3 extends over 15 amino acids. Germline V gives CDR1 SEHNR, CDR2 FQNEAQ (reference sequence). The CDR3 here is CASSTPGQGQETQYF. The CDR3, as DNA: TGTGCCAGCAGCACCCCGGGACAGGGACAAGAGACCCAGTACTTC. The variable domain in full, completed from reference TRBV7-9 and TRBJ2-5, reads DTGVSQNPRHKITKRGQNVTFRCDPISEHNRLYWYRQTLGQGPEFLTYFQNEAQLEKSRLLSDRFSAERPKGSFSTLEIQRTEQGDSAMYLCASSTPGQGQETQYFGPGTRLLVL.

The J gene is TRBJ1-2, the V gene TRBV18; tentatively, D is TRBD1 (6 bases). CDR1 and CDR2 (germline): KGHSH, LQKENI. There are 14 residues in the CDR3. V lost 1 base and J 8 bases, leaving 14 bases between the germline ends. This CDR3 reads CASSPLRQGKGYTF. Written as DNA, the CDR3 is TGTGCCAGCTCACCACTCCGCCAGGGGAAGGGCTACACCTTC.

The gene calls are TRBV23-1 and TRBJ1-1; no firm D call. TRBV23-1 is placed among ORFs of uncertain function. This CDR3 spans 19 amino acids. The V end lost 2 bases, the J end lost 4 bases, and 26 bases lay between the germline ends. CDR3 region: CASSQTKSGGGSVSTEAFF. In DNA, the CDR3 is TGCGCCAGCAGTCAAACTAAAAGCGGAGGAGGGTCTGTAAGCACTGAAGCTTTCTTT.

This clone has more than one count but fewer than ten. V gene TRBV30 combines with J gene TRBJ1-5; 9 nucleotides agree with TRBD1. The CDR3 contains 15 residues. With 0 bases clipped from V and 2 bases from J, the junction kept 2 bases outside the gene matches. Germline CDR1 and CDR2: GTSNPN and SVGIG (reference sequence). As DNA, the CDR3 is TGTGCCTGGAGTGTGGGACAGGGTGGCAATCAGCCCCAGCATTTT. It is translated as CAWSVGQGGNQPQHF. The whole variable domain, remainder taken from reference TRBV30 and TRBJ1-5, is SQTIHQWPATLVQPVGSPLSLECTVEGTSNPNLYWYRQAAGRGLQLLFYSVGIGQISSEVPQNLSASRPQDRQFILSSKKLLLSDSGFYLCAWSVGQGGNQPQHFGDGTRLSIL.

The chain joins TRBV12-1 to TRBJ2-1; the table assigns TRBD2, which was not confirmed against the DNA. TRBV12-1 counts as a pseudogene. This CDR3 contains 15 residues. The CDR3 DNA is TGTGCCAGCATAGGGACAGCGGGAGGTTACAATGAGCAGTTCTTC. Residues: CASIGTAGGYNEQFF.

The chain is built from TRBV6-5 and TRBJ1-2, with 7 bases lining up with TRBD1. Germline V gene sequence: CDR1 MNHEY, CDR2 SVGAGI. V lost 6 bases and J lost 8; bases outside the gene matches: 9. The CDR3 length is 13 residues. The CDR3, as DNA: TGTGCCAGCAGGGACGGGACAGCGCGCGGCTACACCTTC. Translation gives CASRDGTARGYTF.

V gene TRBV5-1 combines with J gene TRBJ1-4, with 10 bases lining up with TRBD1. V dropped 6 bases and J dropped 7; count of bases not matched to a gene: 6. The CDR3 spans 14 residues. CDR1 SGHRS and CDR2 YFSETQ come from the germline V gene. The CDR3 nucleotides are TGCGCCAGCATGAGAGGGACAGGGGTTGAAAAACTGTTTTTT. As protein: CASMRGTGVEKLFF.

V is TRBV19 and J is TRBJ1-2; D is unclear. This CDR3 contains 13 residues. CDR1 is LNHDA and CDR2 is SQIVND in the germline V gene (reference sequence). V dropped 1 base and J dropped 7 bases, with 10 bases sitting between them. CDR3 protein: CASSIVPSCGYTF. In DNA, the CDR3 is TGTGCCAGTAGTATAGTCCCTTCGTGTGGCTACACCTTC.

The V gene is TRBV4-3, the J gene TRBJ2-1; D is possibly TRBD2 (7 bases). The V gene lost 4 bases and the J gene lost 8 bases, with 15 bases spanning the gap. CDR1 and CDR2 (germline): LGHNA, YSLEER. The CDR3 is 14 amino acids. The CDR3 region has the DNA TGCGCCAGCAGCCCCTATGAGGGGGGGGATGAGCAGTTCTTC. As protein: CASSPYEGGDEQFF.

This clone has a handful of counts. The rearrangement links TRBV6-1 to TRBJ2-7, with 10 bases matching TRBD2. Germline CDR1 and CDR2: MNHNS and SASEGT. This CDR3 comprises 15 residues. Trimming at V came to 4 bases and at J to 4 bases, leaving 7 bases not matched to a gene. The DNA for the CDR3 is TGTGCCAGCAGTGGATGGGCAGCGGGAGGGTACGAGCAGTACTTC. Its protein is CASSGWAAGGYEQYF.

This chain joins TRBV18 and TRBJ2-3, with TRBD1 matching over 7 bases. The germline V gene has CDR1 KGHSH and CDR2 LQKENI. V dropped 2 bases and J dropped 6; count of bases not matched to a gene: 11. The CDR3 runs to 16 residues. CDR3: CASSPYRDSSSDTQYF. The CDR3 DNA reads TGTGCCAGCTCACCATACCGGGACAGTAGTTCGGATACGCAGTATTTT.

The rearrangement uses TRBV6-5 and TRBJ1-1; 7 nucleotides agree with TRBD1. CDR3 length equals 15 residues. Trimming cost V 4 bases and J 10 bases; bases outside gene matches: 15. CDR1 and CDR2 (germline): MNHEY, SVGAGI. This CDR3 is CASSLRGSVRQGAFF. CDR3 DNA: TGTGCCAGCAGTTTAAGGGGTTCGGTCCGACAGGGAGCTTTCTTT.

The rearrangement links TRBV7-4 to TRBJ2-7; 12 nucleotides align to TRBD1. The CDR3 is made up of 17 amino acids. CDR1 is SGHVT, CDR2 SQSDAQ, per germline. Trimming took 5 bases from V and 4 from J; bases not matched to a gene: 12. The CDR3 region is CASSLPTRDRGRYEQYF. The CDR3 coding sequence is TGTGCCAGCAGCCTCCCTACCCGGGACAGGGGGCGGTACGAGCAGTACTTC.

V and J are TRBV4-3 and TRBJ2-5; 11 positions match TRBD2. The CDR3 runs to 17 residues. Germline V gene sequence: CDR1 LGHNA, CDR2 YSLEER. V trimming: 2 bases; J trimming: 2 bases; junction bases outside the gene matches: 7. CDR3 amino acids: CASSQNLAGGPQETQYF. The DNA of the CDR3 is TGCGCCAGCAGCCAAAATTTAGCGGGAGGGCCTCAAGAGACCCAGTACTTC.

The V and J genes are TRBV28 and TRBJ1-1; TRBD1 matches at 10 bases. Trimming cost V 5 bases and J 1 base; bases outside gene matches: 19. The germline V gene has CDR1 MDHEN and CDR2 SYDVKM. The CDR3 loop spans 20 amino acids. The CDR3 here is CASSATLGDRGRPTNTEAFF. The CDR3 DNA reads TGTGCCAGCAGTGCGACGTTGGGGGACAGGGGTCGTCCTACGAACACTGAAGCTTTCTTT.

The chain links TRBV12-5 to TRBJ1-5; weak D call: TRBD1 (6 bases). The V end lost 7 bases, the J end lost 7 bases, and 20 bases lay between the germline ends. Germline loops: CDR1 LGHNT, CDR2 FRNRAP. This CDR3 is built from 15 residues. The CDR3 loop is CASEPGWGLGQPQHF. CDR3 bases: TGTGCTAGTGAACCCGGTTGGGGGCTGGGCCAGCCCCAGCATTTT.

CDR3 region: CASSLSPRDEQFF. CDR3 nucleotide sequence: TGTGCCAGCAGTCTCAGCCCGAGGGATGAGCAGTTCTTC. The chain couples TRBV7-9 to TRBJ2-1, with D perhaps matching TRBD2 (5 bases). Germline-derived CDR1 and CDR2 are SEHNR and FQNEAQ (reference sequence). V lost 6 bases and J lost 8, with 14 bases in between. This CDR3 contains 13 residues.

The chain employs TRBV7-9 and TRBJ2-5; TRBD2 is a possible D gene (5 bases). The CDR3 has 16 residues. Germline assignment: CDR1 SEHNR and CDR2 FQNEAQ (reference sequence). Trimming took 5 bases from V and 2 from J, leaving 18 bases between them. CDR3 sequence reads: CASSTLLRARQETQYF. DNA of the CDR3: TGTGCCAGCAGCACTCTTTTGAGGGCCCGACAAGAGACCCAGTACTTC.

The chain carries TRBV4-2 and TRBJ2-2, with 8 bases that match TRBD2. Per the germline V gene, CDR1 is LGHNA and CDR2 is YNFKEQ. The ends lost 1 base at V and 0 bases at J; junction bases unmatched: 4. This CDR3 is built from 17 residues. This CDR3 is CASSQVDGRANTGELFF. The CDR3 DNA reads TGTGCCAGCAGCCAAGTGGACGGGAGGGCGAACACCGGGGAGCTGTTTTTT.

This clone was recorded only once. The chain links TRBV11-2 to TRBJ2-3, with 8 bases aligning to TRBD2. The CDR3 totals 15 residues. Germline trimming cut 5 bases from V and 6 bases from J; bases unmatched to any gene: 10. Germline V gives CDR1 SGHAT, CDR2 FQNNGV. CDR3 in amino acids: CASSPQGLVYDTQYF. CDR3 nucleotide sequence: TGTGCCAGCAGCCCACAGGGACTAGTTTATGATACGCAGTATTTT.

As DNA, the CDR3 is TGCGCCAGCAGCCGGGACAGGGGCGGTGAAAAACTGTTTTTT. As protein: CASSRDRGGEKLFF. This chain joins TRBV4-3 and TRBJ1-4, with TRBD1 matching over 10 bases. V dropped 4 bases and J dropped 7; count of bases not matched to a gene: 3. Germline V CDR1 and CDR2: LGHNA, YSLEER. The CDR3 loop spans 14 amino acids.

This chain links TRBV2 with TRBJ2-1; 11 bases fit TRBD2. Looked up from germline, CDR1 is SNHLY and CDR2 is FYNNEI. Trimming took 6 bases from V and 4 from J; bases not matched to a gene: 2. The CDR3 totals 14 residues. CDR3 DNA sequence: TGTGCCAGCAGGGGACTAGCGGTGTACAATGAGCAGTTCTTC. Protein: CASRGLAVYNEQFF.

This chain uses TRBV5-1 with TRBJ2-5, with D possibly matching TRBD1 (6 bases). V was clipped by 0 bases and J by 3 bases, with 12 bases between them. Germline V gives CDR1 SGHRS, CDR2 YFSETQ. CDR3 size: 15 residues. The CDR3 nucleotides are TGCGCCAGCAGCTTGGGGGTGGGGGCTAAAGAGACCCAGTACTTC. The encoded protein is CASSLGVGAKETQYF. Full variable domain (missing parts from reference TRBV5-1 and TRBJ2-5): KAGVTQTPRYLIKTRGQQVTLSCSPISGHRSVSWYQQTPGQGLQFLFEYFSETQRNKGNFPGRFSGRQFSNSRSEMNVSTLELGDSALYLCASSLGVGAKETQYFGPGTRLLVL.

The CDR3 DNA sequence: TGTGCCAGCAGCTTAGTCGGGACCTACAATGAGCAGTTCTTC. This encodes CASSLVGTYNEQFF. This chain uses TRBV7-9 with TRBJ2-1, with D possibly being TRBD2 (5 bases). The CDR3 contains 14 residues. V was cut by 1 base and J by 2 bases, with 6 bases left in between. The germline V gene has CDR1 SEHNR and CDR2 FQNEAQ (reference sequence).

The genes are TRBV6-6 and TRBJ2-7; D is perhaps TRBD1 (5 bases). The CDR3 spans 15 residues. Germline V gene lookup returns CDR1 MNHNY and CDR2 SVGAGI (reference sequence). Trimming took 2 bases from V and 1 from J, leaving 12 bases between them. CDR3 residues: CASSYGTGASYEQYF. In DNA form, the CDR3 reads TGTGCCAGCAGTTACGGAACAGGAGCTTCCTACGAGCAGTACTTC.

This CDR3 is CASSRWRGTGGTEAFF. For the CDR3, the DNA is TGCGCCAGCAGCCGGTGGCGGGGGACAGGGGGGACTGAAGCTTTCTTT. The V call is TRBV5-1, the J call TRBJ1-1, with 11 bases identical to TRBD1. The CDR3 totals 16 residues. Germline CDR1 and CDR2: SGHRS and YFSETQ. V dropped 4 bases and J dropped 5; count of bases not matched to a gene: 10.

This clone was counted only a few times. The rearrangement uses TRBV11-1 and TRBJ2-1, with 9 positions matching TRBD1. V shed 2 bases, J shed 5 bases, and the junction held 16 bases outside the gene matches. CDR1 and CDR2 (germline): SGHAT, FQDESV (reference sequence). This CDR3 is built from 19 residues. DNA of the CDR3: TGTGCCAGCAGCTTAAATATCTATGTCGGTGGACAGGGGAACAATGAGCAGTTCTTC. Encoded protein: CASSLNIYVGGQGNNEQFF.

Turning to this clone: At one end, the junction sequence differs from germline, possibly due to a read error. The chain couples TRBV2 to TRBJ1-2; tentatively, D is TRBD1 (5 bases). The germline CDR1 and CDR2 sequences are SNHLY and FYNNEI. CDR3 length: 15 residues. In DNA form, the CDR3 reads TGTGCCAGCAGTGATTCGGGCAGGGTTAACTATGGCTACCCCTTC. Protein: CASSDSGRVNYGYPF. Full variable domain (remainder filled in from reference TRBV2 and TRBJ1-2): EPEVTQTPSHQVTQMGQEVILRCVPISNHLYFYWYRQILGQKVEFLVSFYNNEISEKSEIFDDQFSVERPDGSNFTLKIRSTKLEDSAMYFCASSDSGRVNYGYPFGSGTRLTVV.